These 21 T cell receptor beta chains originate from one sample sequenced in a study of shared clonotypes between healthy human individuals. Only CD45RO-negative cells positively selected for CCR7 counted as naive CD8 cells, so terminally differentiated effector memory CD45RA+ cells were excluded. The repertoire was sequenced with immunoSEQ multiplex PCR; TCRdb's copy has only in-frame clones and lacks some. This repertoire shows some 1,900,000 clones, less than 95% found once; its top ten account for 1.2%. The sample comprised naive CD8+ T cells sorted from blood. The receptor set was obtained from a man younger than 30 in good health.

V and J are TRBV7-9 and TRBJ2-5, with D possibly being TRBD2 (7 bases). V was pared by 6 bases and J by 4 bases, with 21 bases between. The CDR3 covers 16 residues. CDR1 and CDR2 from the germline V gene are SEHNR and FQNEAQ (reference sequence). CDR3 sequence reads: CASSSSLAGGAETQYF. The DNA of the CDR3 is TGTGCCAGCAGTTCCTCACTAGCTGGGGGGGCAGAGACCCAGTACTTC.

CDR3 DNA sequence: TGTGCCAGCAGTCCTCGGGACAGTAGCTCCTACGAGCAGTACTTC. Translating gives CASSPRDSSSYEQYF. The chain recombines TRBV27 with TRBJ2-7; 7 positions agree with TRBD1. CDR1 and CDR2 from the germline V gene are MNHEY and SMNVEV (reference sequence). The ends lost 5 bases at V and 0 bases at J; junction bases unmatched: 7. CDR3 size: 15 residues.

As to this clone: Other nucleotide sequences in the sample specify the same CDR3. This chain connects TRBV9 to TRBJ1-2; a possible D gene is TRBD1 (5 bases). CDR1 SGDLS and CDR2 YYNGEE come from the germline V gene. The CDR3 runs 15 residues. Between the trimmed V and J ends, which lost 0 bases and 4 bases, there was a span of 13 bases. CDR3 sequence: CASSVAAGEGYGYTF. The DNA for the CDR3 is TGTGCCAGCAGCGTAGCGGCGGGGGAGGGCTATGGCTACACCTTC.

Only one count was recorded for this clone. J is TRBJ2-7 and V is TRBV2; D is unresolved. This CDR3 is built from 14 residues. The germline V gene has CDR1 SNHLY and CDR2 FYNNEI. V was cut by 5 bases and J by 2 bases, with 13 bases left in between. The CDR3 DNA reads TGTGCCAGCAGTACCTACGGGCAGGCCTACGAGCAGTACTTC. Protein sequence: CASSTYGQAYEQYF.

This chain uses TRBV19 with TRBJ2-7; TRBD1 aligns across 7 bases. The trim removed 6 bases at V and 3 bases at J, leaving 11 bases unmatched. The CDR3 is 15 amino acids. Germline CDR1 and CDR2: LNHDA and SQIVND (reference sequence). The CDR3 bases are TGTGCCAGTAGGATAAGGGACAGTCCTTACTACGAGCAGTACTTC. This sequence encodes CASRIRDSPYYEQYF.

This clone was observed a single time. The V and J genes are TRBV7-9 and TRBJ2-7; D assignment may be TRBD1 or TRBD2 (5 bases each). This CDR3 is built from 14 residues. Trimming removed 5 bases at V and 4 bases at J, with 15 bases between. Germline V gives CDR1 SEHNR, CDR2 FQNEAQ (reference sequence). CDR3 DNA: TGTGCCAGCAGCACAGAGCCAGAGGGGTACGAGCAGTACTTC. Its protein is CASSTEPEGYEQYF.

The V gene is TRBV11-2, the J gene TRBJ2-3; 13 positions agree with TRBD2. Germline assignment: CDR1 SGHAT and CDR2 FQNNGV. V lost 3 bases to trimming and J lost 4 bases; unmatched junction nucleotides: 10. This CDR3 has 18 amino acids. The CDR3 here is CASSFTSGGAVLSDTQYF. The DNA for the CDR3 is TGTGCCAGCAGCTTTACTAGCGGGGGGGCCGTATTGTCAGATACGCAGTATTTT.

The chain uses TRBV6-1 and TRBJ1-5; D unclear. CDR3 size: 12 residues. Trimming left V 2 bases short and J 12 bases short, with 11 bases between. CDR1 is MNHNS, CDR2 SASEGT, per germline. The DNA for the CDR3 is TGTGCCAGCAGTGAATTTACGGGCTACCAGCATTTT. This sequence encodes CASSEFTGYQHF.

This rearrangement joins TRBV28 to TRBJ2-3; TRBD1 or TRBD2 may be the D gene (6 bases each). The CDR3 is 12 amino acids. Germline assignment: CDR1 MDHEN and CDR2 SYDVKM. V shed 2 bases and J shed 10 bases, with 10 bases lying between them. The CDR3 protein is CASSLTRGPQYF. The CDR3 DNA reads as TGTGCCAGCAGTTTAACCCGGGGGCCGCAGTATTTT.

The rearrangement links TRBV7-9 to TRBJ2-5; 7 positions match TRBD2. V trimming: 5 bases; J trimming: 1 base; junction bases outside the gene matches: 13. Germline CDR1 is SEHNR and CDR2 is FQNEAQ (reference sequence). This CDR3 spans 17 amino acids. CDR3 DNA: TGTGCCAGCAGCCCCCCGCGGGGACTAACCTTCCAAGAGACCCAGTACTTC. Protein: CASSPPRGLTFQETQYF.

V and J are TRBV25-1 and TRBJ2-7; a weak D match, TRBD2 (5 bases). The CDR3 has 14 amino acids. V lost 1 base and J lost 4, with 11 bases in between. The germline gives CDR1 MGHDK, CDR2 SYGVNS. The CDR3 reads CASSEFGSEYEQYF. The DNA for the CDR3 is TGTGCCAGCAGTGAATTTGGTAGCGAGTACGAGCAGTACTTC.

This chain connects TRBV7-9 to TRBJ1-1; 7 nucleotides align to TRBD1. V gave up 4 bases and J gave up 2 bases; unmatched junction bases: 13. This CDR3 has 17 amino acids. Germline-derived CDR1 and CDR2 are SEHNR and FQNEAQ (reference sequence). The DNA of the CDR3 is TGTGCCAGCAGCTATTCCAGGGGGGATAGTAGAAACACTGAAGCTTTCTTT. It yields the protein CASSYSRGDSRNTEAFF.

V and J are TRBV6-5 and TRBJ1-5, with 7 positions matching TRBD1. Trimming took 6 bases from V and 3 from J; bases not matched to a gene: 5. The germline V gene has CDR1 MNHEY and CDR2 SVGAGI. The CDR3 extends over 14 amino acids. The CDR3 region is CASSDRAVNQPQHF. CDR3 nucleotide sequence: TGTGCCAGCAGCGACAGGGCGGTCAATCAGCCCCAGCATTTT.

The sample holds one count of this clone. The V gene is TRBV27, the J gene TRBJ2-5; 8 bases align to TRBD1. The V segment lost 1 base and the J segment 5 bases; nucleotides outside the gene matches: 6. This CDR3 comprises 15 residues. Germline values: CDR1 MNHEY, CDR2 SMNVEV (reference sequence). The CDR3 region is CASSLWAGGAETQYF. In DNA, the CDR3 is TGTGCCAGCAGTTTATGGGCAGGGGGCGCGGAGACCCAGTACTTC.

The chain couples TRBV4-1 to TRBJ2-1; 7 bases match TRBD2. Looked up from germline, CDR1 is MGHRA and CDR2 is YSYEKL. J gave up 7 bases and V 4 bases, and 4 bases lay outside the gene matches. This CDR3 is built from 13 residues. The CDR3 region is CASSREGLNEQFF. DNA for the CDR3: TGCGCCAGCAGCCGGGAGGGGCTGAATGAGCAGTTCTTC.

As for this clone: In the same sample, other DNA sequences code for this CDR3. V and J are TRBV7-9 and TRBJ2-1; 10 nucleotides line up with TRBD1. CDR1 and CDR2 (germline): SEHNR, FQNEAQ (reference sequence). There are 15 residues in the CDR3. Trimming took 5 bases from V and 5 from J; bases not matched to a gene: 6. The CDR3 region has the DNA TGTGCCAGCAGCACCTCCGGGACAGGGGACAATGAGCAGTTCTTC. Translation: CASSTSGTGDNEQFF.

In this sample, this clone turned up a few times. The chain employs TRBV6-5 and TRBJ1-3; possibly TRBD1 for D (5 bases). CDR1 is MNHEY and CDR2 is SVGAGI in the germline V gene. The CDR3 is made up of 14 amino acids. Trimming shortened V by 2 bases and J by 3 bases, and 8 bases separated the two germline ends. The CDR3 sequence is CASSYDSYGNTIYF. The DNA of the CDR3 is TGTGCCAGCAGTTACGACAGTTATGGAAACACCATATATTTT.

This chain uses TRBV7-9 with TRBJ2-1, with TRBD2 matching 9 bases. The trim removed 1 base at V and 8 bases at J, leaving 15 bases unmatched. Germline V gene data show CDR1 as SEHNR and CDR2 as FQNEAQ (reference sequence). CDR3 length: 18 amino acids. The CDR3 loop reads CASSLVDLAGLAFDEQFF. The CDR3, as DNA: TGTGCCAGCAGCTTAGTAGATCTTGCGGGACTAGCATTCGATGAGCAGTTCTTC.

The rearrangement joins TRBV10-2 to TRBJ1-1, with a weak D call TRBD1 (6 bases). The CDR3 spans 12 residues. Trimming pared 9 bases from V and 4 bases from J, leaving 12 bases between. Germline V CDR1 and CDR2: WSHSY, SAAADI. The CDR3 DNA reads as TGCGCCAGTACCGGACAGCCCACTGAAGCTTTCTTT. It codes for CASTGQPTEAFF.

This chain joins TRBV4-1 and TRBJ2-5; no reliable D call. Germline-derived CDR1 and CDR2 are MGHRA and YSYEKL. The CDR3 loop spans 13 amino acids. Deletions cut 4 bases from V and 4 bases from J, with 10 bases between. Here the CDR3 reads CASSPRSGETQYF. The CDR3 nucleotides read TGCGCCAGCAGCCCACGATCAGGAGAGACCCAGTACTTC.

This chain links TRBV11-2 with TRBJ1-2, with 9 bases identical to TRBD1. Germline CDR1 reads SGHAT; CDR2 reads FQNNGV. V gave up 1 base and J gave up 6 bases; unmatched junction bases: 9. The CDR3 covers 16 residues. CDR3 sequence (DNA): TGTGCCAGCAGCTTAGGACCAGGGACAGGGACGAATGGCTACACCTTC. Amino acid sequence: CASSLGPGTGTNGYTF.